The 23 T cell receptor beta chains below all came from one sample that was sequenced in a study of brain T cells in children with intractable seizures. Documented time point: blood from clinic visit 5 months post-surgery; TSC patient then seizure free. Sequencing was performed with immunoSEQ multiplex PCR; in TCRdb, only in-frame clones are kept and a portion is missing. Of about 340,000 clones in the sample, over 85% were seen once. Source: peripheral blood, taken more than 4 months after surgery. The receptors come from a boy younger than two with tuberous sclerosis and intractable seizures.

The chain recombines TRBV11-3 with TRBJ2-1; 9 bases match TRBD1. CDR1 is SGHNT, CDR2 YENEEA, per germline. This CDR3 has 13 amino acids. Germline trimming cut 5 bases from V and 9 bases from J; bases unmatched to any gene: 5. CDR3 DNA: TGTGCCAGCAGCGATACAGGGGGCAGTGAGCAGTTCTTC. Protein sequence: CASSDTGGSEQFF.

This chain connects TRBV7-8 to TRBJ2-3; no clear D gene. The CDR3 consists of 16 residues. V was trimmed by 1 base and J by 1 base, leaving 12 bases between them. Per germline, CDR1 SGHVS and CDR2 FQNEAQ. The CDR3 spells CASSLGTGGGTDTQYF. CDR3 bases: TGTGCCAGCAGCTTAGGTACGGGCGGAGGCACAGATACGCAGTATTTT.

V and J are TRBV2 and TRBJ2-7; TRBD2 aligns across 11 bases. V lost 7 bases and J lost 2; bases outside the gene matches: 1. CDR1 is SNHLY and CDR2 is FYNNEI in the germline V gene. The CDR3 is 13 amino acids. As DNA, the CDR3 is TGTGCCAGCATAGCGGGAGGGCCCTACGAGCAGTACTTC. As protein: CASIAGGPYEQYF.

The chain is built from TRBV18 and TRBJ1-1; a weak D match, TRBD1 (5 bases). Trimming removed 6 bases from V and 4 bases from J, with 18 bases in between. CDR1 is KGHSH and CDR2 is LQKENI in the germline V gene. CDR3 length: 15 amino acids. CDR3 region: CASSPLAGSITEAFF. Here the CDR3 DNA reads TGTGCCAGCTCCCCTTTGGCAGGGTCGATCACTGAAGCTTTCTTT.

The chain uses TRBV13 and TRBJ1-1, with a tentative D call TRBD1 (6 bases). In germline, CDR1 is PRHDT, CDR2 FYEKMQ (reference sequence). Trimming pared 5 bases from V and 7 bases from J, leaving 17 bases between. The CDR3 is 14 amino acids. The CDR3 region has the DNA TGTGCCAGCAGCCCAGGGGTGGCTGAAAATGAAGCTTTCTTT. It encodes CASSPGVAENEAFF.

The chain has TRBV27 and TRBJ1-2; D not certain. V was clipped by 5 bases and J by 3 bases, with 10 bases between them. CDR1 is MNHEY and CDR2 is SMNVEV in the germline V gene (reference sequence). The CDR3 length is 13 residues. CDR3 sequence: CASSPLWYYGYTF. The CDR3 nucleotides are TGTGCCAGCAGTCCCCTCTGGTACTATGGCTACACCTTC.

The V call is TRBV6-6, the J call TRBJ1-4; tentative D call: TRBD1 (6 bases). Germline V gene lookup returns CDR1 MNHNY and CDR2 SVGAGI (reference sequence). This CDR3 region has 14 residues. Deletions cut 5 bases from V and 6 bases from J, with 13 bases between. The CDR3 is CASSTYREDEKLFF. The CDR3 coding sequence is TGTGCCAGCAGTACCTACAGGGAAGATGAAAAACTGTTTTTT.

The chain couples TRBV21-1 to TRBJ2-7; the D call of TRBD2 is as the table states it, not checked on the DNA. TRBV21-1 is a known pseudogene. This CDR3 spans 15 amino acids. The CDR3 here is CAHDLRGPPSYEQYF. CDR3 sequence (DNA): TGTGCCCATGACCTGCGGGGGCCACCTTCCTACGAGCAGTACTTC.

This chain links TRBV13 with TRBJ2-5; D is possibly TRBD1 or TRBD2 (5 bases each). This CDR3 region has 17 residues. Germline CDR1 PRHDT, CDR2 FYEKMQ (reference sequence). The V end lost 5 bases, the J end lost 1 base, and 20 bases lay between the germline ends. CDR3 amino acids: CASSRGGWPTVQETQYF. The DNA of the CDR3 is TGTGCCAGCAGCCGTGGGGGTTGGCCGACTGTCCAAGAGACCCAGTACTTC. Full variable domain (outside the CDR3, taken from reference TRBV13 and TRBJ2-5): AAGVIQSPRHLIKEKRETATLKCYPIPRHDTVYWYQQGPGQDPQFLISFYEKMQSDKGSIPDRFSAQQFSDYHSELNMSSLELGDSALYFCASSRGGWPTVQETQYFGPGTRLLVL.

The chain recombines TRBV6-5 with TRBJ1-1; D is unresolved. This CDR3 spans 13 amino acids. CDR1 and CDR2 from the germline V gene are MNHEY and SVGAGI. With 0 bases removed from V and 5 bases from J, the gap between germline ends came to 7 bases. The CDR3 is CASSYSRKTEAFF. The CDR3 DNA reads as TGTGCCAGCAGTTACTCAAGGAAAACTGAAGCTTTCTTT.

The V gene is TRBV2, the J gene TRBJ1-6; 8 bases match TRBD1. The CDR3 length is 14 residues. Looked up from germline, CDR1 is SNHLY and CDR2 is FYNNEI. V lost 4 bases, J lost 6 bases, and 2 bases stayed unmatched. The CDR3 nucleotides read TGTGCCAGCAGTGGGACAGGGCTTAATTCACCCCTCCACTTT. As protein: CASSGTGLNSPLHF.

The chain couples TRBV14 to TRBJ2-5; D is possibly TRBD2 (5 bases). The V end was cut by 1 base, the J end by 5 bases, with 11 bases between. In germline, CDR1 is SGHDN, CDR2 FVKESK. The CDR3 is 14 residues long. In DNA, the CDR3 is TGTGCCAGCAGCCAAGGACTACTCGGGGAGACCCAGTACTTC. It codes for CASSQGLLGETQYF.

The V call is TRBV6-6, the J call TRBJ2-7, with TRBD2 identical over 9 bases. Per germline, CDR1 MNHNY and CDR2 SVGAGI (reference sequence). This CDR3 has 16 residues. V trimming: 7 bases; J trimming: 6 bases; junction bases outside the gene matches: 16. The CDR3 reads CASNNPDIAGAREQYF. CDR3 bases: TGTGCCAGCAACAACCCCGATATAGCGGGGGCCCGCGAGCAGTACTTC.

This chain links TRBV5-4 with TRBJ2-7, with 12 bases lining up with TRBD2. This CDR3 comprises 16 residues. The junction had 7 bases not matched to a gene; V was cut back by 0 bases and J by 6 bases. Germline CDR1 and CDR2: SGHNT and YYREEE (reference sequence). CDR3 sequence: CASSLVPSGGVGEQYF. DNA of the CDR3: TGTGCCAGCAGCTTGGTTCCTAGCGGGGGGGTTGGCGAGCAGTACTTC.

This chain connects TRBV3-1 (or the pseudogene TRBV3-2) to TRBJ2-7; possible D gene TRBD2, 6 bases. Trimming shortened V by 3 bases and J by 6 bases, and 21 bases separated the two germline ends. The CDR3 spans 16 residues. Germline V CDR1 and CDR2: LGHDT, YNNKEL (reference sequence). The chain's CDR3 is CASSQPGLGRWSEQYF. The CDR3 DNA is TGTGCCAGCAGCCAGCCCGGTTTGGGGAGGTGGTCCGAGCAGTACTTC.

Written as DNA, the CDR3 is TGTGCCAGCAGTAAACGGTTAGCGAATGAGCAGTTCTTC. It translates to CASSKRLANEQFF. The chain recombines TRBV25-1 with TRBJ2-1, with D perhaps TRBD2 (5 bases). Germline V gene data show CDR1 as MGHDK and CDR2 as SYGVNS. Trimming removed 5 bases at V and 7 bases at J, with 12 bases between. The CDR3 spans 13 residues.

The V and J genes are TRBV2 and TRBJ2-7, with D possibly being TRBD1 (6 bases). The CDR3 is made up of 15 amino acids. Trimming cost V 2 bases and J 2 bases, with 13 bases left between them. Germline CDR1 is SNHLY and CDR2 is FYNNEI. Here the CDR3 DNA reads TGTGCCAGCAGTGAATCGGGACACTATCCCTACGAGCAGTACTTC. Its protein is CASSESGHYPYEQYF.

The CDR3 sequence is CASSWAGATQAGNQPQHF. The CDR3 DNA follows: TGTGCCAGCAGCTGGGCGGGGGCGACGCAGGCGGGAAATCAGCCCCAGCATTTT. The gene calls are TRBV12-1 and TRBJ1-5. TRBV12-1 is a pseudogene locus. The CDR3 has 18 amino acids.

The CDR3 protein is CASSLGDREVYGYTF. CDR3 DNA sequence: TGCGCCAGCAGCTTGGGGGACAGGGAGGTCTATGGCTACACCTTC. This chain uses TRBV5-1 with TRBJ1-2; 9 bases align to TRBD1. The CDR3 is 15 residues long. Trimming at V came to 0 bases and at J to 4 bases, leaving 4 bases not matched to a gene. Germline V CDR1 and CDR2: SGHRS, YFSETQ.

The chain uses TRBV4-2 and TRBJ1-1, with a tentative D call TRBD1 (5 bases). Trimming took off 1 base at V and 0 bases at J, with 6 bases between the two ends. The germline V gene has CDR1 LGHNA and CDR2 YNFKEQ. This CDR3 region has 14 residues. The CDR3 region is CASSQAGLNTEAFF. CDR3 nucleotides: TGTGCCAGCAGCCAAGCAGGGTTGAACACTGAAGCTTTCTTT.

The CDR3 sequence is CASSTRPGMTSSGNEQFF. The CDR3 region has the DNA TGTGCCAGTAGTACCAGACCCGGTATGACTAGCTCGGGCAATGAGCAGTTCTTC. The rearrangement joins TRBV19 to TRBJ2-1, with 7 bases matching TRBD2. The CDR3 has 18 amino acids. J was trimmed by 6 bases and V by 4 bases; bases with no gene match: 18. Germline V gene data show CDR1 as LNHDA and CDR2 as SQIVND (reference sequence).

The genes are TRBV24-1 and TRBJ1-1, with 12 nucleotides matching TRBD1. The CDR3 is 19 amino acids. V dropped 2 bases and J dropped 3; count of bases not matched to a gene: 12. From germline, CDR1 is KGHDR and CDR2 SFDVKD. CDR3 loop: CATSDSQGQGAGADTEAFF. The CDR3 DNA follows: TGTGCCACCAGTGATTCCCAGGGACAGGGGGCGGGCGCGGACACTGAAGCTTTCTTT.

This chain joins TRBV29-1 and TRBJ2-1, with 11 bases that match TRBD2. The CDR3 totals 15 residues. The trim removed 4 bases at V and 5 bases at J, leaving 7 bases unmatched. Germline CDR1 SQVTM, CDR2 ANQGSEA. The CDR3 loop reads CSVGHRLAGNNEQFF. The CDR3 DNA sequence: TGCAGCGTTGGGCACCGACTAGCGGGAAACAATGAGCAGTTCTTC.